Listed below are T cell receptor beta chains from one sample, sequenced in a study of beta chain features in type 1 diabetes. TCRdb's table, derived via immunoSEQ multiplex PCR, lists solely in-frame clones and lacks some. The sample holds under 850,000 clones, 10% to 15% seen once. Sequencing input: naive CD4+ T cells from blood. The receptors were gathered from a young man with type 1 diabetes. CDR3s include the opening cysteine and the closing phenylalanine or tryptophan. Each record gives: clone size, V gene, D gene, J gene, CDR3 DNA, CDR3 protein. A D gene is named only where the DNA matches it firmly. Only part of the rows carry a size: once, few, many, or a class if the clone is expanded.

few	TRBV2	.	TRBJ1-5	TGTGCCAGCATGGGTTACGATCAGCCCCAGCATTTT	CASMGYDQPQHF
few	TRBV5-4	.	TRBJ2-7	TGTGCCAGCAGCTTGGGGACTGGCTACGAGCAGTACTTC	CASSLGTGYEQYF
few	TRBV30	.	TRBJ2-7	TGTGCCTGGAGTGCCCCCTACGAGCAGTACTTC	CAWSAPYEQYF
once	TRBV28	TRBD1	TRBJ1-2	TGTGCCAGCATTTCGGACAGGGGGTCAAACTATGGCTACACCTTC	CASISDRGSNYGYTF
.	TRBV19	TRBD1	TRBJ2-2	TGTGCCGCCCGGGACAGGGGATTGGCCGGGGAGCTGTTTTTT	CAARDRGLAGELFF
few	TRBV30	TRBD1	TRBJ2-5	TGTGCCTGGGACCCAGGGGGCTCGGAGACCCAGTACTTC	CAWDPGGSETQYF
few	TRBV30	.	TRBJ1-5	TGTGCCTGGAGTGGGACAGATGATCAGCCCCAGCATTTT	CAWSGTDDQPQHF
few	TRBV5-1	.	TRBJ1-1	TGCGCCAGCAGCTTGGCCCCCCAGGGAGGTAGCACTGAAGCTTTCTTT	CASSLAPQGGSTEAFF
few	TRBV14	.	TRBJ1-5	TGTGCCAGCAGCCTTTACGGGAATCAGCCCCAGCATTTT	CASSLYGNQPQHF
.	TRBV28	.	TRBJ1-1	TGTGCCAGCAGTTTGGGGGACCTAAACACTGAAGCTTTCTTT	CASSLGDLNTEAFF
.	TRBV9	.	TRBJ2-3	TGTGCCAGCAGTGGATACCTCTTAGATACGCAGTATTTT	CASSGYLLDTQYF
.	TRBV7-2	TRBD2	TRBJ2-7	TGTGCCAGCAGCCGCGAAACTAGCGGGGGAACCTACGAGCAGTACTTC	CASSRETSGGTYEQYF
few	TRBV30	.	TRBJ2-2	TGTGCCTGGACACACAGCGGGGAGCTGTTTTTT	CAWTHSGELFF
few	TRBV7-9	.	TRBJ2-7	TGTGCCAGCAGCCCTTGGGGGGAGCTCCGGGACGAGCAGTACTTC	CASSPWGELRDEQYF
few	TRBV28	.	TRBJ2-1	TGTGCCAGCAGCCCTCTGGGGGGAAGCTCCTACAATGAGCAGTTCTTC	CASSPLGGSSYNEQFF
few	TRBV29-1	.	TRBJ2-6	TGCAGCGTTACCGGCACGCGAGGGGCCCTCTCTGGGGCCAACGTCCTGACTTTC	CSVTGTRGALSGANVLTF
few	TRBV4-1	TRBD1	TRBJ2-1	TGCGCCAGCAGCCAAGAGGGGACAGCAAAGGGGATCGGATCCTACAATGAGCAGTTCTTC	CASSQEGTAKGIGSYNEQFF
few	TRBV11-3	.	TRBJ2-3	TGTGCCAGCAGCTTAGTGGCTGTCGCAGATACGCAGTATTTT	CASSLVAVADTQYF
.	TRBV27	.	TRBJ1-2	TGTGCCAGCAGTTTATCCCGGGACGGAGGGACCTATGGCTACACCTTC	CASSLSRDGGTYGYTF
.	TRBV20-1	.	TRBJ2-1	TGCAGCCCCGGCGGGACTGAGCAGTTCTTC	CSPGGTEQFF
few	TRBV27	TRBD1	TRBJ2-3	TGTGCCAGCCCTACCGGGACAGGAGAGGGTACGCAGTATTTT	CASPTGTGEGTQYF
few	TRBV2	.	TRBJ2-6	TGTGCCAGCAGTGCCCTCCTTGGGGCCAACGTCCTGACTTTC	CASSALLGANVLTF
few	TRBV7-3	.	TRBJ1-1	TGTGCCAGCAGTTTAACAGGGAACACTGAAGCTTTCTTT	CASSLTGNTEAFF
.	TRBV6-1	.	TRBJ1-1	TGTGCCAGCAGTGTCCGGTGGGACTCCCCCTCGGAAGCTTTCTTT	CASSVRWDSPSEAFF
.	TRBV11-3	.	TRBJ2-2	TGTGCCAGCAGCTCCTTTAGGGTGACCGGGGAGCTGTTTTTT	CASSSFRVTGELFF
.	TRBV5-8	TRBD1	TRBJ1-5	TGTGCCAGCAGCTCGGGACAGGGCCAGAATCAGCCCCAGCATTTT	CASSSGQGQNQPQHF
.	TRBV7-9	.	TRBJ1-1	TGTGCCAGCAGCTGGGGGGAGGTGGGCACTGAAGCTTTCTTT	CASSWGEVGTEAFF
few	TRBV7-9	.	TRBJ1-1	TGTGCCAGCAGCTTAGGTCCGGGGAACACTGAAGCTTTCTTT	CASSLGPGNTEAFF
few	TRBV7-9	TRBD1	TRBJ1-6	TGTGCCAGCAGCTTAGCGCGGGACAGGGGACAACCCCTCCACTTT	CASSLARDRGQPLHF
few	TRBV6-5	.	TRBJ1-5	TGTGCCAGCGGTCAGCCCCAGCATTTT	CASGQPQHF
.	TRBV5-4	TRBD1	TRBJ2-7	TGTGCCAGCAGCCCTAAAGGAAAGGGGGCGTTCGAGCAGTACTTC	CASSPKGKGAFEQYF
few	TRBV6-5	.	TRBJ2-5	TGTGCCAGCAGTTTCCGGGAGCGGGCCGAGACCCAGTACTTC	CASSFRERAETQYF
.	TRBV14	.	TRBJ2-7	TGTGCCAGCAGCCCAAGAGGGGACGGACCCTACGAGCAGTACTTC	CASSPRGDGPYEQYF
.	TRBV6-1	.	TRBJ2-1	TGTGCCAGCAGTGAGTGGGGTAATGACCGGGGCATCGAGCAGTTCTTC	CASSEWGNDRGIEQFF
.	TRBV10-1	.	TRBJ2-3	TGCGCCAGCAGTGACCCCACACGGCCAGATACGCAGTATTTT	CASSDPTRPDTQYF
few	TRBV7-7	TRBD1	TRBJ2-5	TGTGCCAGCAGCTCCCGGACAGGGGCCCAAGAGACCCAGTACTTC	CASSSRTGAQETQYF
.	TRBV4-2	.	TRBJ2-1	TGTGCCAGCAGCCAAGATCGGAATAGCTTGGCCTACAATGAGCAGTTCTTC	CASSQDRNSLAYNEQFF
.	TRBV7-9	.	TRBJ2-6	TGTGCCAGCAGCCTCGGGACACGCCTCGACTCTGGGGCCAACGTCCTGACTTTC	CASSLGTRLDSGANVLTF
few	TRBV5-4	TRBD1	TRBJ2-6	TGTGCCAGCAGCTCGATCCGGGACAGGAACTCTGGGGCCAACGTCCTGACTTTC	CASSSIRDRNSGANVLTF
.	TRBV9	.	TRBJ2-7	TGTGCCAGCAGCCCCCACGAGGGGGGTCCCTACGAGCAGTACTTC	CASSPHEGGPYEQYF
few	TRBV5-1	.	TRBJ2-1	TGCGCCAGCAGCTTAAGATCCGGGACTGGGCACAATGAGCAGTTCTTC	CASSLRSGTGHNEQFF
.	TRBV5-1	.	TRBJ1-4	TGCGCCAGCAGCTTGGAGATCGGAGAAAAACTGTTTTTT	CASSLEIGEKLFF
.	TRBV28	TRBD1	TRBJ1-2	TGTGCCAGCAGTCGTCCGGGACAGGGTGTTTATGGCTACACCTTC	CASSRPGQGVYGYTF
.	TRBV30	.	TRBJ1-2	TGTGCCTGGAGTCACTGGGGGACCCGCGATTATGGCTACACCTTC	CAWSHWGTRDYGYTF
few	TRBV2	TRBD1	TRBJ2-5	TGTGCCAGCACACGGGACAGCCAAGAGACCCAGTACTTC	CASTRDSQETQYF
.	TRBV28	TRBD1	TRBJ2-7	TGTGCCAGCTCGTACCCGGGACAGGCCTACGAGCAGTACTTC	CASSYPGQAYEQYF
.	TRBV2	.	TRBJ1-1	TGTGCCAGACGTTCAAGGGACAACACTGAAGCTTTCTTT	CARRSRDNTEAFF
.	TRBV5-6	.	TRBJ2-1	TGTGCCAGCACCTTGAGGGGACGCTACAATGAGCAGTTCTTC	CASTLRGRYNEQFF
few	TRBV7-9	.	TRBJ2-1	TGTGCCAGCAGCTTGGGGGGCTCCTACAATGAGCAGTTCTTC	CASSLGGSYNEQFF
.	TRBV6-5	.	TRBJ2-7	TGTGCCAGTGCGATAACAGGGACCCCCTACGAGCAGTACTTC	CASAITGTPYEQYF
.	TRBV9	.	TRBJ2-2	TGTGCCAGCAGCGAGACTTCAGGTCCGCGAGGCACCGGGGAGCTGTTTTTT	CASSETSGPRGTGELFF
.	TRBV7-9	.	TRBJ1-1	TGTGCCAGCAGCGTAGGGGTGGAGACGAACACTGAAGCTTTCTTT	CASSVGVETNTEAFF
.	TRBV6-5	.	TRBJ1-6	TGTGCCAGCAGTTACTCGTATAGGGATTCACCCCTCCACTTT	CASSYSYRDSPLHF
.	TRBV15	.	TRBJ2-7	TGTGCCACCAGCAGAGATCCGGGGGAGCAGTACTTC	CATSRDPGEQYF
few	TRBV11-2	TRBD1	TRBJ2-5	TGTGCCAGCAGCTCGACAGGGGGGACGGAGACCCAGTACTTC	CASSSTGGTETQYF
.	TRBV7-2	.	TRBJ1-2	TGTGCCAGCAGCTTACGGCCAGGGGAGGGTGGCTACACCTTC	CASSLRPGEGGYTF
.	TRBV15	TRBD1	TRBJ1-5	TGTGCCACCAGCAGGTACGGAACAGGGGAGAATCAGCCCCAGCATTTT	CATSRYGTGENQPQHF
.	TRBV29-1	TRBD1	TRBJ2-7	TGCAGCGTTAAAAACCTCCGGGACAGGGGGGACGAGCAGTACTTC	CSVKNLRDRGDEQYF
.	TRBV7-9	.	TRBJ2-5	TGTGCCAGCAGCTTAGCGCCCGGGAACCAAGAGACCCAGTACTTC	CASSLAPGNQETQYF